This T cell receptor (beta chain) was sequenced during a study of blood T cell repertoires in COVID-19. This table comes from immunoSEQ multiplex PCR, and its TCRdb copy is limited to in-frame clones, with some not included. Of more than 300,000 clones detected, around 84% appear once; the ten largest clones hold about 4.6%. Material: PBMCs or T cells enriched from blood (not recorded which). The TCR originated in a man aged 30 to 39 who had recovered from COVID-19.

The CDR3 DNA reads as TGTGCCAGCAGTGACGGAGGCGGCAGGGGGATGGATACGCAGTATTTT. The encoded protein is CASSDGGGRGMDTQYF. The chain employs TRBV6-4 and TRBJ2-3; TRBD1 agrees at 7 bases. V shed 2 bases and J 6 bases; nucleotides not matched to a gene: 11. Looked up from germline, CDR1 is MRHNA and CDR2 is SNTAGT. This CDR3 is built from 16 residues.